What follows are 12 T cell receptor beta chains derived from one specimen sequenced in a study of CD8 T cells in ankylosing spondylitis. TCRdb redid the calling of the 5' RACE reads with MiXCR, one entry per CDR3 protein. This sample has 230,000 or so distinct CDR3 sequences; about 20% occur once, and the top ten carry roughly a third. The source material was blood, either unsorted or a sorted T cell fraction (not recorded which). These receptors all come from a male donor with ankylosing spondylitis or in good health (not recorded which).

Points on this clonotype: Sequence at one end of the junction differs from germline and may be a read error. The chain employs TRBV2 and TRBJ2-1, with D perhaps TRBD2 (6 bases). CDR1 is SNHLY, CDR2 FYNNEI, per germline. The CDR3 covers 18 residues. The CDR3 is CACSLVPTGTGETNEQFF. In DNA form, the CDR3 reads TGTGCCTGCAGTTTAGTACCCACCGGGACGGGGGAGACCAATGAGCAGTTCTTC. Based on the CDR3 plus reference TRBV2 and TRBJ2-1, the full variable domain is EPEVTQTPSHQVTQMGQEVILRCVPISNHLYFYWYRQILGQKVEFLVSFYNNEISEKSEIFDDQFSVERPDGSNFTLKIRSTKLEDSAMYFCACSLVPTGTGETNEQFFGPGTRLTVL.

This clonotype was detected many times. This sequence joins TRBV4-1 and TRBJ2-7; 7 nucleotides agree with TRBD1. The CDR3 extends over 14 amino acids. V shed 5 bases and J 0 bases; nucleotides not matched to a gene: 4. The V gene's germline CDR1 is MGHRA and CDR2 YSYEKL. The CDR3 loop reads CASSVHRGSYEQYF. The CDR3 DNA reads TGCGCCAGCAGCGTGCACAGGGGCTCCTACGAGCAGTACTTC.

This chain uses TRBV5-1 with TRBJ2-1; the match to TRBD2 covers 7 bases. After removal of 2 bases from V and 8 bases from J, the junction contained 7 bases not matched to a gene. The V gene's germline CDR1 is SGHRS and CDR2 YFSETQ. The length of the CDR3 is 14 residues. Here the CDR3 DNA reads TGCGCCAGCAGCTTTTTCTCGGGGGGTGATGAGCAGTTCTTC. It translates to CASSFFSGGDEQFF.

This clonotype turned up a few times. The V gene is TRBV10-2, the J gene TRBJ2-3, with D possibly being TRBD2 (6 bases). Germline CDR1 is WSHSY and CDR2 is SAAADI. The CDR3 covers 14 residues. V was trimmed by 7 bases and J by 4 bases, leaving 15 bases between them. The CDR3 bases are TGCGCCAGCATTCCCGGGAGCTACGCAGATACGCAGTATTTT. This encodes CASIPGSYADTQYF.

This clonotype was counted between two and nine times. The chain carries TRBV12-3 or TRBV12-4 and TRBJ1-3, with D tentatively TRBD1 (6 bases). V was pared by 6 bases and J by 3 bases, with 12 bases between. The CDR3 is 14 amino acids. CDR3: CASSQGSDGNTIYF. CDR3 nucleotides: TGTGCCAGCAGCCAGGGGAGCGATGGAAACACCATATATTTT.

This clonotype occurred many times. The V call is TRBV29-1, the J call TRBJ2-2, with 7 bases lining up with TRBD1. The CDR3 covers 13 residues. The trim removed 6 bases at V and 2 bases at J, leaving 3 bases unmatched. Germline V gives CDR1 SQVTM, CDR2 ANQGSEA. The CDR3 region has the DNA TGCAGCGTCACAGGGGAAAACACCGGGGAGCTGTTTTTT. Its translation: CSVTGENTGELFF.

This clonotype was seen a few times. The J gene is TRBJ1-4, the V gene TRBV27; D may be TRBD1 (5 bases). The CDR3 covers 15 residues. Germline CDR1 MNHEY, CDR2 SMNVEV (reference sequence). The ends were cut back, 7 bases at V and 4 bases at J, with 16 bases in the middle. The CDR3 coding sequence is TGTGCCAGCACTAACTACAGGTCGGGTAATGAAAAACTGTTTTTT. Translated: CASTNYRSGNEKLFF.

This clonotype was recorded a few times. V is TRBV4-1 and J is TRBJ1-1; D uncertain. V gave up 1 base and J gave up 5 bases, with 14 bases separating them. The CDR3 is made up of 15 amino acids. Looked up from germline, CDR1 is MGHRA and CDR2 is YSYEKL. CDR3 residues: CASSQVPRGGTEAFF. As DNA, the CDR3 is TGCGCCAGCAGCCAAGTGCCCCGGGGAGGGACTGAAGCTTTCTTT.

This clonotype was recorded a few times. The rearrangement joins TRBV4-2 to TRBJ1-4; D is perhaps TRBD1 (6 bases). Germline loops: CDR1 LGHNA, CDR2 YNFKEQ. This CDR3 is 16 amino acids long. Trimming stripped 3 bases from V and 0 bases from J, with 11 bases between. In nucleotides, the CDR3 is TGTGCCAGCAGCCAGACAGGAGTTCCAACTAATGAAAAACTGTTTTTT. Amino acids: CASSQTGVPTNEKLFF.

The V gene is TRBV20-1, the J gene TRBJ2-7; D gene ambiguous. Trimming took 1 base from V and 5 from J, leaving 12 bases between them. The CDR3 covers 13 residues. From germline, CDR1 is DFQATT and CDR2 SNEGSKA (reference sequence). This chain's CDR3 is CSARGSPRHEQYF. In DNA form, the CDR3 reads TGCAGTGCTAGAGGAAGTCCTCGGCACGAGCAGTACTTC.

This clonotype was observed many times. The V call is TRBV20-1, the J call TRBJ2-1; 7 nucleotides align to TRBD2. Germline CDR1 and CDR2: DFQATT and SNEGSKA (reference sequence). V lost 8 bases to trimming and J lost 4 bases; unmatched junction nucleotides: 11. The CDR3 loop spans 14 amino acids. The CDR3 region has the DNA TGCAGTAAACTGGGGCGGGAGTCATACAATGAGCAGTTCTTC. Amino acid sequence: CSKLGRESYNEQFF.

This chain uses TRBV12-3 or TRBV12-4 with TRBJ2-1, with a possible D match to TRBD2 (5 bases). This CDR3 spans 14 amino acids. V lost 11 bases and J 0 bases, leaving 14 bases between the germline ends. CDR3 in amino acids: CAGSTGSSYNEQFF. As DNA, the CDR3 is TGTGCCGGCTCTACTGGGAGCTCCTACAATGAGCAGTTCTTC.